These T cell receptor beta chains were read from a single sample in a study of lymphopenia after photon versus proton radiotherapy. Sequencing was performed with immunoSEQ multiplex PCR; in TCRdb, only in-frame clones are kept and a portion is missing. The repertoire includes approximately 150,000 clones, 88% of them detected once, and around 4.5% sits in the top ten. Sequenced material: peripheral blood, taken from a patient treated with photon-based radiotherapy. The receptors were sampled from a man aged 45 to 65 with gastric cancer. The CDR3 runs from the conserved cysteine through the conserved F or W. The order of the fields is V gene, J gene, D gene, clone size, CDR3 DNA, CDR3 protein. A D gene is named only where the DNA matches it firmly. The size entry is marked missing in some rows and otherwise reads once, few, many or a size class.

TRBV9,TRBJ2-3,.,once,TGTGCCAGCAGCGTAACAGGTAGCACAGATACGCAGTATTTT,CASSVTGSTDTQYF
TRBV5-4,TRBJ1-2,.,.,TGTGCCAGCAGCCCCCCAGGGCAGGGGACTAACTATGGCTACACCTTC,CASSPPGQGTNYGYTF
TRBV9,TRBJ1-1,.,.,TGTGCCAGCAGCCTGGATTGGAACACTGAAGCTTTCTTT,CASSLDWNTEAFF
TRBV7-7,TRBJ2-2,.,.,TGTGCCAGCAGCTTAGGGCCAGGGAAGGACACCGGGGAGCTGTTTTTT,CASSLGPGKDTGELFF
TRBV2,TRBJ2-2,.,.,TGTGCCAGCAGTGGGACCGGGGTTGTCACCGGGGAGCTGTTTTTT,CASSGTGVVTGELFF
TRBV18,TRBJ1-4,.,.,TGTGCCAGCTCAACACAGGAATCCTCTAATGAAAAACTGTTTTTT,CASSTQESSNEKLFF
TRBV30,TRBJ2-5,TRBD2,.,TGTGCCTGGAGCGACGGACTAGCGGGGGGTGAGACCCAGTACTTC,CAWSDGLAGGETQYF
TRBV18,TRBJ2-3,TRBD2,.,TGTGCCAGCTCACCCTCCTCGACTAGCGGAGCTAGCACAGATACGCAGTATTTT,CASSPSSTSGASTDTQYF
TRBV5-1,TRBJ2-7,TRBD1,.,TGCGCCAGCAGCTTGCCCGGGACAGGGGGCTACGAGCAGTACTTC,CASSLPGTGGYEQYF
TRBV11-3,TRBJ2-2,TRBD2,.,TGTGCCAGCAGCCAGGGACTAGCGGGACCCGGGGAGCTGTTTTTT,CASSQGLAGPGELFF
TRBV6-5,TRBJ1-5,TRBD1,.,TGTGCCAGCAGTTGGTACCGGGACAGTGAGCAGCCCCAGCATTTT,CASSWYRDSEQPQHF
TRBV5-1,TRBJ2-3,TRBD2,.,TGCGCCAGCAGCTTGGAAGCGGGGGATACGCAGTATTTT,CASSLEAGDTQYF
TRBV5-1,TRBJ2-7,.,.,TGCGCCAGCAGCTTGGGAGGCCAGGGTTACTACGAGCAGTACTTC,CASSLGGQGYYEQYF
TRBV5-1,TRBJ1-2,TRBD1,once,TGCGCCAGCGGGACAGGGACCCCTTATGGCTACACCTTC,CASGTGTPYGYTF
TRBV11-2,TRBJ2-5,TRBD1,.,TGTGCCAGCAGGCAGACAGGGGGCAAGACCCAGTACTTC,CASRQTGGKTQYF
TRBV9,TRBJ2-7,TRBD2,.,TGTGCCAGCAGCGTCTCTAGCGGTCCCTCCTACGAGCAGTACTTC,CASSVSSGPSYEQYF
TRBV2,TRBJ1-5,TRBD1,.,TGTGCCAGCGGACAGGGTATCGGCAATCAGCCCCAGCATTTT,CASGQGIGNQPQHF
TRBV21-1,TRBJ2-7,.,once,TGTGCCAGCAGCAAAGCGGAGCGGGAGTCTTACGAGCAGTACTTC,CASSKAERESYEQYF
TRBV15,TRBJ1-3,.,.,TGTGCCACCAGCAGAGCAGGTACAGGGAGAAGGGAGGTAGGCTCTGGAAACACCATATATTTT,CATSRAGTGRREVGSGNTIYF
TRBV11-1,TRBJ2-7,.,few,TGTGCCAGCAGCTTAGCGGACACCTACGAGCAGTACTTC,CASSLADTYEQYF
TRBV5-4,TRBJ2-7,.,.,TGTGCCAGCAGCCCCGGACAGGGACTAAGTCGCTACGAGCAGTACTTC,CASSPGQGLSRYEQYF
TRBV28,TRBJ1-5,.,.,TGTGCCAGCAGTCCTAGTGGGGGGGCGCAACAGCCCCAGCATTTT,CASSPSGGAQQPQHF
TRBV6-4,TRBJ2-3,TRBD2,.,TGTGCCAGCAGTGAGGCGGGAGGGCAAGGAGATACGCAGTATTTT,CASSEAGGQGDTQYF
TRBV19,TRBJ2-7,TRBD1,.,TGTGCCAGTAGTATAGATCGCCGGGACAGGGTAACCTCCTACGAGCAGTACTTC,CASSIDRRDRVTSYEQYF
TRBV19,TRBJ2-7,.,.,TGTGCCAGTAGTCCGGGGGACAGCAGGAGCTCCTACGAGCAGTACTTC,CASSPGDSRSSYEQYF
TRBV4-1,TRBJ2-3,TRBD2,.,TGCGCCAGCAGCCAAGAGGGACTAGCGGGACGAGATACGCAGTATTTT,CASSQEGLAGRDTQYF
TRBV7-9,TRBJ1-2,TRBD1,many,TGTGCCAGCAGCTTAGTGTACAGGGGGCTTAACTATGGCTACACCTTC,CASSLVYRGLNYGYTF
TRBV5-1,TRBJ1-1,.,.,TGCGCCAGCAGCTTGGGTGGAGATCACGCTGAAGCTTTCTTT,CASSLGGDHAEAFF
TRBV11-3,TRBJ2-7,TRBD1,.,TGTGCCAGCAGCTTAGAGACAGGGTACGAGCAGTACTTC,CASSLETGYEQYF
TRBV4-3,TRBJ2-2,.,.,TGCGCCAGCAGCCAAGATTGGACCGGAGTAGGCCGGGAGCTGTTTTTT,CASSQDWTGVGRELFF
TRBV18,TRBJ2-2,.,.,TGTGCCAGCTCACAGGACAGAGCTAACACCGGGGAGCTGTTTTTT,CASSQDRANTGELFF
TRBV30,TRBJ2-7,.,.,TGTGCCTGGGGGGGGCCGACCGGGAACTACGAGCAGTACTTC,CAWGGPTGNYEQYF
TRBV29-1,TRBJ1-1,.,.,TGCAGCGTCGACACAGGGAGAACTGAAGCTTTCTTT,CSVDTGRTEAFF
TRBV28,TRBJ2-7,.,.,TGTGCCAGCAGAGGAAGGGGTGCCGATTTGTACGAGCAGTACTTC,CASRGRGADLYEQYF
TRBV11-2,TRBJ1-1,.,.,TGTGCCAGCAGCATCAGTCTTATGAACACTGAAGCTTTCTTT,CASSISLMNTEAFF
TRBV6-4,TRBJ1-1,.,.,TGTGCCAGCAGGGACAGCTCAGTGGACACTGAAGCTTTCTTT,CASRDSSVDTEAFF
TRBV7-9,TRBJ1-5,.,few,TGTGCCAGCAGCCGGAATAGCAATCAGCCCCAGCATTTT,CASSRNSNQPQHF
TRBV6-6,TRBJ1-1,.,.,TGTGCCACGCAAACGGTTTCGCGACGGAACACTGAAGCTTTCTTT,CATQTVSRRNTEAFF
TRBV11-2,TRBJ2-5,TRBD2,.,TGTGCCAGCAGCTTAAATATTCCTAGCGGAGTGGGGGAGACCCAGTACTTC,CASSLNIPSGVGETQYF
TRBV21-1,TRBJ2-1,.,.,TGTGCCAAGCGGGAGAATGAGCAGTTCTTC,CAKRENEQFF